This record concerns one TCR beta chain sequence. The V and J ends lost 4 bases and 2 bases, in that order; junction bases with no gene match: 8. CDR1 is SGHNT and CDR2 is YYREEE in the germline V gene (reference sequence). This CDR3 comprises 15 residues. In the original processing: Researchers report that nucleated cell counts were estimated from reference gene primer amplification. Libraries were prepared by immunoSEQ multiplex PCR; TCRdb keeps only in-frame clonotypes and omits some of them. V and J calls and clone size follow that table, whereas D and trimming were derived from the DNA. The sample carries about 82,000 clones, approximately 78% recorded once. The Seattle site enrolled patients during active infection and followed them longitudinally. The data stem from a study of blood T cell repertoires in COVID-19. Study details: Samples taken during acute and convalescent COVID-19 were collected in the United States, Italy and Spain. T cells, B-cell-depleted T cells, or PBMCs provided the cDNA or gDNA that served as material.

The sample taken for sequencing was peripheral blood. V gene TRBV5-4 combines with J gene TRBJ2-5; 7 bases map to TRBD1. This clonotype was sampled from a man between 60 and 75 years old with COVID-19, enrolled during active disease. The CDR3 protein is CASSPPPGQQETQYF. For the CDR3, the DNA is TGTGCCAGCAGCCCTCCTCCGGGACAGCAAGAGACCCAGTACTTC.